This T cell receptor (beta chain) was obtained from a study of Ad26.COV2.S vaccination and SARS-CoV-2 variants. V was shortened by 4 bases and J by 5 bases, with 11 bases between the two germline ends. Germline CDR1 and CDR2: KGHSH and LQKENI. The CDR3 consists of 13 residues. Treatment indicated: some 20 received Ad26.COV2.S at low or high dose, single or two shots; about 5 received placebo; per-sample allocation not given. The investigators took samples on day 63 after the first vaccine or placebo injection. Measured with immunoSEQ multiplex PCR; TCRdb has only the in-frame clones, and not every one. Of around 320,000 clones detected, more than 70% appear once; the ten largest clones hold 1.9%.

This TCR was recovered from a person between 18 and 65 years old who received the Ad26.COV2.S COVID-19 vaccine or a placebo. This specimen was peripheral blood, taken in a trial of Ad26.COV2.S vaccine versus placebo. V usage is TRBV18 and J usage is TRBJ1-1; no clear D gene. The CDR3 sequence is CASSLSGRTEAFF. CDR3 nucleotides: TGTGCCAGCTCACTCTCGGGCCGGACTGAAGCTTTCTTT.